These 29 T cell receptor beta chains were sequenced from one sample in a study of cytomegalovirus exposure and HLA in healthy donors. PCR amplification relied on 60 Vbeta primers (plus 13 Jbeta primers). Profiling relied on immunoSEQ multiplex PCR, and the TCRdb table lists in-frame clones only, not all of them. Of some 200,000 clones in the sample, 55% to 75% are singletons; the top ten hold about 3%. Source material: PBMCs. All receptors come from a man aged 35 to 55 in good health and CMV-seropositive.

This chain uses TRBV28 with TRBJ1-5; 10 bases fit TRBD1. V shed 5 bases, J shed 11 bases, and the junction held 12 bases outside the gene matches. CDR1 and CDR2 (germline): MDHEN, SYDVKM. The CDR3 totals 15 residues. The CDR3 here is CASSATGGDLWTQHF. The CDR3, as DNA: TGTGCCAGCAGTGCGACAGGGGGCGATCTATGGACCCAGCATTTT.

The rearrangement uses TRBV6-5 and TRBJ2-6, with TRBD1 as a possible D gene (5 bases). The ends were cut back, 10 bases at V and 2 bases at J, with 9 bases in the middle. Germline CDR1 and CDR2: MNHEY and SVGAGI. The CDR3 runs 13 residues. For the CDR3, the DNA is TGTGCCACCGCAGGGACTGGGGCCAACGTCCTGACTTTC. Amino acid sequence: CATAGTGANVLTF.

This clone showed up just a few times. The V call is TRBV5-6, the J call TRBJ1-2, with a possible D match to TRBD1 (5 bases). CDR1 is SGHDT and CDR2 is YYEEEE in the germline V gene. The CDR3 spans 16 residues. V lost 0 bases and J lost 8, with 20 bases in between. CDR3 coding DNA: TGTGCCAGCAGCTTGGAATCGGCCAGGGTTTCTTACGGCTACACCTTC. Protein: CASSLESARVSYGYTF.

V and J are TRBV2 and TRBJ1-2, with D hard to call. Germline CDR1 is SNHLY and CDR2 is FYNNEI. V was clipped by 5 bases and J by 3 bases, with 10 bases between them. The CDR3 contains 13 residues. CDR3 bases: TGTGCCAGCAGTTGGCAGGTGGACTATGGCTACACCTTC. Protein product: CASSWQVDYGYTF.

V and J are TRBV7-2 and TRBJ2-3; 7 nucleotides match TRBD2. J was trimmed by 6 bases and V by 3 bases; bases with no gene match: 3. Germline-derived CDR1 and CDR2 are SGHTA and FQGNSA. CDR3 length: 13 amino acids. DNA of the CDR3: TGTGCCAGCAGCTTGGGGGGGAGGGATACGCAGTATTTT. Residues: CASSLGGRDTQYF.

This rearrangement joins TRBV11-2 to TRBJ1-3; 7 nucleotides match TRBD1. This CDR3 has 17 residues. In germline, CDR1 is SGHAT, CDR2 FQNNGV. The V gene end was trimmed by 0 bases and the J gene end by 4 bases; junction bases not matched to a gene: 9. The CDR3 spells CASSLELRRGLGNTIYF. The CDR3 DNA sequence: TGTGCCAGCAGCTTAGAATTGAGGAGGGGGCTGGGAAACACCATATATTTT.

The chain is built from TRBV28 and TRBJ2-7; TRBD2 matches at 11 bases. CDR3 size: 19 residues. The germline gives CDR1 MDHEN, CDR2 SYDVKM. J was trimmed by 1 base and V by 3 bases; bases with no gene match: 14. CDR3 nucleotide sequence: TGTGCCAGCAGTTTGCTTGTAGCGGGGGGGCGATTATTTTCCTACGAGCAGTACTTC. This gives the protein CASSLLVAGGRLFSYEQYF.

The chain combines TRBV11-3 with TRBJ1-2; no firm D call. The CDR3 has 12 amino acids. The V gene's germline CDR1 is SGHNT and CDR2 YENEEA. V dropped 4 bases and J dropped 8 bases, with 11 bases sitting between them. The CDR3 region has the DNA TGTGCCAGCAGCTCAGACGCGGGAGGCTACACCTTC. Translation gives CASSSDAGGYTF.

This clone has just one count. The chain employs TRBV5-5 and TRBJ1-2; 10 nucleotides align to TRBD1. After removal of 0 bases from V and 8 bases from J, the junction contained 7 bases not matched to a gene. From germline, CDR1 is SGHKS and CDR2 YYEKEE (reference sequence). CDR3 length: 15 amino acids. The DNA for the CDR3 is TGTGCCAGCAGCTTGGAAGTGACAGGGGGCCGAGGCTACACCTTC. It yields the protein CASSLEVTGGRGYTF.

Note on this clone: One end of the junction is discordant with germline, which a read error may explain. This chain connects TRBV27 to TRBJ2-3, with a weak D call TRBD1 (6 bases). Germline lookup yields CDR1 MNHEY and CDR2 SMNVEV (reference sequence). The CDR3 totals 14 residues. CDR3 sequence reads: CASTQGRRTDTQYF. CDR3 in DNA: TGTGCCAGCACCCAGGGGCGCCGCACGGATACGCAGTATTTT.

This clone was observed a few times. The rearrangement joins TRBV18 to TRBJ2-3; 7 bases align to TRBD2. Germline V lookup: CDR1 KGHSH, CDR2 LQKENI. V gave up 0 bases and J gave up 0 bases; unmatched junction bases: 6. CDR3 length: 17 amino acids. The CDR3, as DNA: TGTGCCAGCTCACCACCGACTAGCTTGGGGAGCACAGATACGCAGTATTTT. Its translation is CASSPPTSLGSTDTQYF.

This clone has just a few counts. In nucleotides, the CDR3 is TGTGCCAGCAGTTACGGGGACAGGGCCAGCTACGAGCAGTACTTC. It is translated as CASSYGDRASYEQYF. The chain uses TRBV6-5 and TRBJ2-7; 9 bases are shared with TRBD1. Germline V CDR1 and CDR2: MNHEY, SVGAGI. The CDR3 length is 15 residues. The V segment lost 2 bases and the J segment 3 bases; nucleotides outside the gene matches: 5.

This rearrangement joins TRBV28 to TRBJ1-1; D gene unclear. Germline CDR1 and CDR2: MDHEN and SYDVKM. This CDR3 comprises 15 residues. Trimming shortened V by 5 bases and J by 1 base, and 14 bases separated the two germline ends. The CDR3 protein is CASSPRQYPNTEAFF. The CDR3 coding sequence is TGTGCCAGCAGTCCCCGCCAGTACCCGAACACTGAAGCTTTCTTT.

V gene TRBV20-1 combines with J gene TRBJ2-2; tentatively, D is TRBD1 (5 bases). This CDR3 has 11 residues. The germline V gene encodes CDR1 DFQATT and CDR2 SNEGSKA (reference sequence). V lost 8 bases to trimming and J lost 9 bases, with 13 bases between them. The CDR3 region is CSLNQGRELFF. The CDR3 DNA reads TGCAGTCTAAATCAGGGTCGGGAGCTGTTTTTT.

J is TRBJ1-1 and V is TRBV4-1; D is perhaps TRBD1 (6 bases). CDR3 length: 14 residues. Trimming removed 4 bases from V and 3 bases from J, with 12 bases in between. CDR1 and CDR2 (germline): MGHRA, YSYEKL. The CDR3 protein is CASSRPGQYTEAFF. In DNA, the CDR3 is TGCGCCAGCAGCCGACCTGGACAGTACACTGAAGCTTTCTTT.

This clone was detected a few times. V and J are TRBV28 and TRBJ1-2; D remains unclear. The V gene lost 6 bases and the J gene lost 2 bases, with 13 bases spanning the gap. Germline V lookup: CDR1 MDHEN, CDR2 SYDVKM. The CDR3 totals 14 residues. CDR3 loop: CASRRTGRNYGYTF. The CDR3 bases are TGTGCCAGCAGGCGCACCGGGAGAAACTATGGCTACACCTTC.

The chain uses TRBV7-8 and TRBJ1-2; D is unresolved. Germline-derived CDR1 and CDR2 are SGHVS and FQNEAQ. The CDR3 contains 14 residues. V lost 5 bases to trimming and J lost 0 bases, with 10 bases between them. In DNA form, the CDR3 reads TGTGCCAGCAGCCGTGCCGAGGCTAACTATGGCTACACCTTC. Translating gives CASSRAEANYGYTF.

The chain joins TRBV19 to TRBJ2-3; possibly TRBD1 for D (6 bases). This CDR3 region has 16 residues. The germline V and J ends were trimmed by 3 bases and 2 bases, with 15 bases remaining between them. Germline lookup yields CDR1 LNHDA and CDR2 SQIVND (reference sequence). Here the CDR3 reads CASSMAGGANTDTQYF. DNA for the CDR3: TGTGCCAGTAGTATGGCTGGGGGCGCTAACACAGATACGCAGTATTTT.

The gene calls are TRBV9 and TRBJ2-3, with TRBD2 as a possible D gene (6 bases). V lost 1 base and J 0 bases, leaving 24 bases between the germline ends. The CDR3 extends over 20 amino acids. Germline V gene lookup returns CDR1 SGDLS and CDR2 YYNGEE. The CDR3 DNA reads TGTGCCAGCAGCGTACTTTCCCGACTAGATCCCTTTTCAAGCACAGATACGCAGTATTTT. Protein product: CASSVLSRLDPFSSTDTQYF. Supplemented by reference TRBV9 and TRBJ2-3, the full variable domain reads DSGVTQTPKHLITATGQRVTLRCSPRSGDLSVYWYQQSLDQGLQFLIQYYNGEERAKGNILERFSAQQFPDLHSELNLSSLELGDSALYFCASSVLSRLDPFSSTDTQYFGPGTRLTVL.

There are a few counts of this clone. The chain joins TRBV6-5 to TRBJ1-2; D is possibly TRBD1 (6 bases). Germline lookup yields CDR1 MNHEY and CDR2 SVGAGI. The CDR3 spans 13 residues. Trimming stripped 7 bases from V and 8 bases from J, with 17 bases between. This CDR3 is CASTKVGAGGYTF. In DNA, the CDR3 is TGTGCCAGCACTAAGGTGGGGGCCGGCGGCTACACCTTC.

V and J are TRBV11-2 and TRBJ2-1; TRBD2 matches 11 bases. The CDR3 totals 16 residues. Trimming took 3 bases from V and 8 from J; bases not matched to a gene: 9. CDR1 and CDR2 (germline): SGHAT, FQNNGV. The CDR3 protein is CASSFLIAGGNDEQFF. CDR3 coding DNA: TGTGCCAGCAGCTTTTTAATAGCGGGGGGGAACGATGAGCAGTTCTTC.

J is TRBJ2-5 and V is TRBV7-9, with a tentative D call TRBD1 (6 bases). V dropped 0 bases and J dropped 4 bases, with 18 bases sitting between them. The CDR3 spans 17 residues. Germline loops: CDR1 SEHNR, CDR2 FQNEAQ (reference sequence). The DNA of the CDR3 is TGTGCCAGCAGCTTAGCTCTAGGGACAACCCGGGGAGAGACCCAGTACTTC. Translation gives CASSLALGTTRGETQYF.

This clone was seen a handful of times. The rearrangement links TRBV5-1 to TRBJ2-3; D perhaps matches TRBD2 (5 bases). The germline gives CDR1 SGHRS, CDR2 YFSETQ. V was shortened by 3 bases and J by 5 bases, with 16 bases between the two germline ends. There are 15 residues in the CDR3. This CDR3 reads CASSWINPEGDTQYF. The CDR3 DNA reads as TGCGCCAGCAGCTGGATTAATCCTGAGGGAGATACGCAGTATTTT.

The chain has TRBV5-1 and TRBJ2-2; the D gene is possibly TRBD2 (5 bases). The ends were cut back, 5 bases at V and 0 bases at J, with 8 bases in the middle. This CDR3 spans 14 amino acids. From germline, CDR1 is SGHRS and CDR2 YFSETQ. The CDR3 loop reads CASREDSNTGELFF. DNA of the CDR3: TGCGCCAGCAGGGAGGACTCGAACACCGGGGAGCTGTTTTTT.

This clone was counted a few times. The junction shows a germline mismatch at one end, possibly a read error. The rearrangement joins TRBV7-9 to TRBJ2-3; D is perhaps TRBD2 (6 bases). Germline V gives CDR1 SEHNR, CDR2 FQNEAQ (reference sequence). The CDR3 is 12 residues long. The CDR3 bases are TGTTCCAGCAGCTTCGCGGGGGATACGCAGTATTTT. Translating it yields CSSSFAGDTQYF.

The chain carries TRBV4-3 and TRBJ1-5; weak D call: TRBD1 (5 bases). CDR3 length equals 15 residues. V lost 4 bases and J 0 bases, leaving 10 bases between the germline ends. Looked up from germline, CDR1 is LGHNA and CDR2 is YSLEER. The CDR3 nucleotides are TGCGCCAGCAGCCCTGAGGGACTTAGCAATCAGCCCCAGCATTTT. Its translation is CASSPEGLSNQPQHF.

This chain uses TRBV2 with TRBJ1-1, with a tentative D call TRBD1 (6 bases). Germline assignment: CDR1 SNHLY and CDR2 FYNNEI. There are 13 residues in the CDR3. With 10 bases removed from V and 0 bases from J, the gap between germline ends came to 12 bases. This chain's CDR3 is CATSTGMNTEAFF. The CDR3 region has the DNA TGTGCCACGTCGACAGGCATGAACACTGAAGCTTTCTTT.

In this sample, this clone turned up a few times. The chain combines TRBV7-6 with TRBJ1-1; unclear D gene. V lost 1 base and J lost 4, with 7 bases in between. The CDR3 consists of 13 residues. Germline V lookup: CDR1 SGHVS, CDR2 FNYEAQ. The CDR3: CASSLGQITEAFF. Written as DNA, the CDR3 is TGTGCCAGCAGCTTAGGGCAGATCACTGAAGCTTTCTTT.

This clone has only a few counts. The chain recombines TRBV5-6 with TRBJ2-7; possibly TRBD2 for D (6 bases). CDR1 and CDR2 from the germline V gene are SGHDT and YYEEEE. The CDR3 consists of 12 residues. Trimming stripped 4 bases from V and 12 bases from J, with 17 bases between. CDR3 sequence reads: CASSLTGTPAYF. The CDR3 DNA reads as TGTGCCAGCAGCCTAACCGGGACTCCCGCGTACTTC.